This T cell receptor (beta chain) was captured in a study of blood T cell repertoires in COVID-19. Turning to the study itself: Material from acute and convalescent COVID-19 was sourced from the United States, Italy and Spain. PBMCs, B-cell-depleted T cells, or T cells provided the cDNA or gDNA that made up the material.

J lost 8 bases, V lost 1 base, and 5 bases had no gene match. The CDR3 is 15 amino acids. The V gene's germline CDR1 is LNHDA and CDR2 SQIVND (reference sequence). Per the original data handling: Amplifying reference gene primers gave estimates of nucleated cell counts. Assay used: immunoSEQ multiplex PCR; TCRdb lists only in-frame clones, some missing. V and J calls plus clone size are reproduced from that table; the DNA served to infer D and trimming. This sample carries about 240,000 clones, more than 70% of them seen once, and the ten largest clones take 12%. This TCR came from a man older than 75 with acute or convalescent COVID-19. The J gene is TRBJ1-6, the V gene TRBV19; TRBD1 aligns across 7 bases. Sequencing was performed on peripheral blood. The DNA of the CDR3 is TGTGCCAGTAGTATAGCGACAGGGAAGGATTCACCCCTCCACTTT. It codes for CASSIATGKDSPLHF.